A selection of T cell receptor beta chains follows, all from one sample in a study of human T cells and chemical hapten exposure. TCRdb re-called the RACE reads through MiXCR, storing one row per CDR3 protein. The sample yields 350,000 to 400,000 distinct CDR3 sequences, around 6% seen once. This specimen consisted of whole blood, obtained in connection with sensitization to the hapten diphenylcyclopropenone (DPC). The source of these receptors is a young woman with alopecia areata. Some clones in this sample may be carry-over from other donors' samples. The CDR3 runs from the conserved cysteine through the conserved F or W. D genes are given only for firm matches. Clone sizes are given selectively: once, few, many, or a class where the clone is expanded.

CDR3nt: TGTGCCAGCCGCGCATTTGGACAGGGGGAGACCCAGTACTTC
CDR3aa: CASRAFGQGETQYF
d_gene: TRBD1
j_gene: TRBJ2-5
abundance: many
v_gene: TRBV6-1

CDR3nt: TGCGCCAGCAGCCCCAGGGAGCAAAACACTGAAGCTTTCTTT
CDR3aa: CASSPREQNTEAFF
d_gene: -
j_gene: TRBJ1-1
abundance: few
v_gene: TRBV5-1

CDR3nt: TGTGCCAGCAGCCCGACGGTGGCGAATCCCGAGCAGTACTTC
CDR3aa: CASSPTVANPEQYF
d_gene: -
j_gene: TRBJ2-7
abundance: -
v_gene: TRBV7-2

CDR3nt: TGTGCCAGCAGCTTTACGACAACGAGGGCCACTGAAGCTTTCTTT
CDR3aa: CASSFTTTRATEAFF
d_gene: -
j_gene: TRBJ1-1
abundance: many
v_gene: TRBV5-4

CDR3nt: TGTGCCAGCAGTTACTCGAATAAGGGGACCAATGGCTACACCTTC
CDR3aa: CASSYSNKGTNGYTF
d_gene: -
j_gene: TRBJ1-2
abundance: many
v_gene: TRBV6-2/TRBV6-3

CDR3nt: TGTGCCAGCCCGGGGACAGGGGGGAGCACTGAAGCTTTCTTT
CDR3aa: CASPGTGGSTEAFF
d_gene: TRBD1
j_gene: TRBJ1-1
abundance: -
v_gene: TRBV2

CDR3nt: TGTGCCAGCAGCCAAGAATCCCGATGGGGGACAGATAACACTGAAGCTTTCTTT
CDR3aa: CASSQESRWGTDNTEAFF
d_gene: TRBD1
j_gene: TRBJ1-1
abundance: few
v_gene: TRBV14

CDR3nt: TGTGCCATCAGGGGGGTTGACACTGAAGCTTTCTTT
CDR3aa: CAIRGVDTEAFF
d_gene: -
j_gene: TRBJ1-1
abundance: few
v_gene: TRBV10-3

CDR3nt: TGTGCCAGCAGCAAAAATGAGGGCAGGGTGAACACTGAAGCTTTCTTT
CDR3aa: CASSKNEGRVNTEAFF
d_gene: -
j_gene: TRBJ1-1
abundance: -
v_gene: TRBV21-1

CDR3nt: TGTGCCAGCAGCTTGGACTTCCCAGATACGCAGTATTTT
CDR3aa: CASSLDFPDTQYF
d_gene: -
j_gene: TRBJ2-3
abundance: few
v_gene: TRBV5-5

CDR3nt: TGTGCCAGCAGCTTAACACCGCGGGGCCGCCTATACAATGAGCAGTTCTTC
CDR3aa: CASSLTPRGRLYNEQFF
d_gene: -
j_gene: TRBJ2-1
abundance: few
v_gene: TRBV7-2

CDR3nt: TGTGCCAGCAGCCAAGATCTCCAGCCTATAGCCAAAAACATTCAGTACTTC
CDR3aa: CASSQDLQPIAKNIQYF
d_gene: -
j_gene: TRBJ2-4
abundance: -
v_gene: TRBV3-1

CDR3nt: TGTGCCAGCAGCTTAGGGAGCCAGGCCCAGGACGACTATGGCTACACCTTC
CDR3aa: CASSLGSQAQDDYGYTF
d_gene: -
j_gene: TRBJ1-2
abundance: many
v_gene: TRBV13

CDR3nt: TGTGCCAGCAGTGATCGGAAAGGGACCCAGTACTTC
CDR3aa: CASSDRKGTQYF
d_gene: -
j_gene: TRBJ2-5
abundance: few
v_gene: TRBV2

CDR3nt: TGCAGTGCTAGAACTCCTCTCTACGAGCAGTACTTC
CDR3aa: CSARTPLYEQYF
d_gene: -
j_gene: TRBJ2-7
abundance: -
v_gene: TRBV20-1

CDR3nt: TGCGCCAGCAGCTTGTTAGGTACAGGGGAAAGCAATCAGCCCCAGCATTTT
CDR3aa: CASSLLGTGESNQPQHF
d_gene: TRBD1
j_gene: TRBJ1-5
abundance: many
v_gene: TRBV5-1

CDR3nt: TGCAGCGTTGAAGAATACGACAGGGGACAAGAGACCCAGTACTTC
CDR3aa: CSVEEYDRGQETQYF
d_gene: TRBD1
j_gene: TRBJ2-5
abundance: many
v_gene: TRBV29-1

CDR3nt: TGTGCCAGCAGTGTTGAGGGCCAAGAGACCCAGTACTTC
CDR3aa: CASSVEGQETQYF
d_gene: -
j_gene: TRBJ2-5
abundance: many
v_gene: TRBV2

CDR3nt: TGTGCCATCAGTGAACCGACAGTCTCCTACAATGAGCAGTTCTTC
CDR3aa: CAISEPTVSYNEQFF
d_gene: -
j_gene: TRBJ2-1
abundance: many
v_gene: TRBV10-3

CDR3nt: TGTGCCAGCAGACAAACCGGGACTGCCACAGATACGCAGTATTTT
CDR3aa: CASRQTGTATDTQYF
d_gene: -
j_gene: TRBJ2-3
abundance: few
v_gene: TRBV5-4

CDR3nt: TGTGCCAGCAGTTTATCAATAGGGGATTATACGGAAGCTTTCTTT
CDR3aa: CASSLSIGDYTEAFF
d_gene: -
j_gene: TRBJ1-1
abundance: -
v_gene: TRBV27

CDR3nt: TGTGCCGCCTCTGATCTGGGACAGTTCCAATCTGGAAACACCATATATTTT
CDR3aa: CAASDLGQFQSGNTIYF
d_gene: TRBD1
j_gene: TRBJ1-3
abundance: many
v_gene: TRBV10-3

CDR3nt: TGCAGCGTTGGCATTAGCCTAAGCTCTGGGGCCAACGTCCTGACTTTC
CDR3aa: CSVGISLSSGANVLTF
d_gene: -
j_gene: TRBJ2-6
abundance: few
v_gene: TRBV29-1

CDR3nt: TGCGCCAGCAGCTTGATTTCTGGTCCTAGTTACACAGATACGCAGTATTTT
CDR3aa: CASSLISGPSYTDTQYF
d_gene: -
j_gene: TRBJ2-3
abundance: few
v_gene: TRBV5-1

CDR3nt: TGTGCCAGCAGTTTAGCGCTTGGGGTAGCAGCTTTCTTT
CDR3aa: CASSLALGVAAFF
d_gene: -
j_gene: TRBJ1-1
abundance: few
v_gene: TRBV12-3/TRBV12-4

CDR3nt: TGCAGTGCCCGATTCACCGGGGAGCTGTTTTTT
CDR3aa: CSARFTGELFF
d_gene: -
j_gene: TRBJ2-2
abundance: few
v_gene: TRBV20-1

CDR3nt: TGTGCCAGCAGCTTAAACTGGGCGGGCAGCGTCAATCAGCCCCAGCATTTT
CDR3aa: CASSLNWAGSVNQPQHF
d_gene: -
j_gene: TRBJ1-5
abundance: many
v_gene: TRBV7-6

CDR3nt: TGCGCCAGCAGCCGAATTAATGACCGGACAGGGAGGAATGAGCAGTTCTTC
CDR3aa: CASSRINDRTGRNEQFF
d_gene: TRBD1
j_gene: TRBJ2-1
abundance: -
v_gene: TRBV4-1

CDR3nt: TGTGCCAGCTCACCACCGAGCAGGGGCGATGAAAAACTGTTTTTT
CDR3aa: CASSPPSRGDEKLFF
d_gene: -
j_gene: TRBJ1-4
abundance: -
v_gene: TRBV18

CDR3nt: TGTGCCAGCAGCGAAGGACAGGGAGATCAGCCCCAGCATTTT
CDR3aa: CASSEGQGDQPQHF
d_gene: TRBD1
j_gene: TRBJ1-5
abundance: many
v_gene: TRBV7-2

CDR3nt: TGTGCCAGCAGTTTATTTGTGAGCTCCTATAATTCACCCCTCCACTTT
CDR3aa: CASSLFVSSYNSPLHF
d_gene: -
j_gene: TRBJ1-6
abundance: many
v_gene: TRBV27

CDR3nt: TGTGCCAGCAGCCGGCCCCGGTCGGGGGACACTGAAGCTTTCTTT
CDR3aa: CASSRPRSGDTEAFF
d_gene: -
j_gene: TRBJ1-1
abundance: many
v_gene: TRBV6-1

CDR3nt: TGCAGTGCTAGAGCCGGACGGGATTACGAGCAGTACTTC
CDR3aa: CSARAGRDYEQYF
d_gene: -
j_gene: TRBJ2-7
abundance: -
v_gene: TRBV20-1

CDR3nt: TGTGCCAGCAGTTTATTTTTTTATTCGGGATTGGCGGAAAAACTGTTTTTT
CDR3aa: CASSLFFYSGLAEKLFF
d_gene: -
j_gene: TRBJ1-4
abundance: few
v_gene: TRBV12-3/TRBV12-4

CDR3nt: TGTGCCAGCAGCCTGGACAGTGAAGAGACCCAGTACTTC
CDR3aa: CASSLDSEETQYF
d_gene: -
j_gene: TRBJ2-5
abundance: many
v_gene: TRBV5-5

CDR3nt: TGTGCCAGCACCCTGGGGGGTGAGCAGTTCTTC
CDR3aa: CASTLGGEQFF
d_gene: -
j_gene: TRBJ2-1
abundance: -
v_gene: TRBV6-2/TRBV6-3

CDR3nt: TGTGCCAGCAGCCAATCAGGAGAAGGGGCTCGCGGGGAGCTGTTTTTT
CDR3aa: CASSQSGEGARGELFF
d_gene: -
j_gene: TRBJ2-2
abundance: -
v_gene: TRBV4-2

CDR3nt: TGCGCCAGCAGCCAAGATCCCAGCAAGAGCAATCAGCCCCAGCATTTT
CDR3aa: CASSQDPSKSNQPQHF
d_gene: -
j_gene: TRBJ1-5
abundance: -
v_gene: TRBV4-1

CDR3nt: TGTGCCAGCAGCTCGACAGCGTCCACTGAAGCTTTCTTT
CDR3aa: CASSSTASTEAFF
d_gene: -
j_gene: TRBJ1-1
abundance: many
v_gene: TRBV7-3

CDR3nt: TGTGCCAGCAGTTACGGTAGCGGCACAGATACGCAGTATTTT
CDR3aa: CASSYGSGTDTQYF
d_gene: -
j_gene: TRBJ2-3
abundance: many
v_gene: TRBV6-6

CDR3nt: TGTGCCAGTAGCCGACTCAGGGCCGATACGCAGTATTTT
CDR3aa: CASSRLRADTQYF
d_gene: -
j_gene: TRBJ2-3
abundance: -
v_gene: TRBV19

CDR3nt: TGTGCCAGCAGCCTAATTTCCGGGGGGGAGCAGTACTTC
CDR3aa: CASSLISGGEQYF
d_gene: TRBD2
j_gene: TRBJ2-7
abundance: many
v_gene: TRBV3-1

CDR3nt: TGCGCCAGCAGCTTAGAGGACGGGGGGACAGATACGCAGTATTTT
CDR3aa: CASSLEDGGTDTQYF
d_gene: TRBD2
j_gene: TRBJ2-3
abundance: -
v_gene: TRBV5-1

CDR3nt: TGTGCCACCAGTGATATCGACAGGTCCTATGGCTACACCTTC
CDR3aa: CATSDIDRSYGYTF
d_gene: -
j_gene: TRBJ1-2
abundance: many
v_gene: TRBV24-1

CDR3nt: TGTGCCAGCACCAGTCTAAACAATCAGCCCCAGCATTTT
CDR3aa: CASTSLNNQPQHF
d_gene: -
j_gene: TRBJ1-5
abundance: many
v_gene: TRBV6-2/TRBV6-3

CDR3nt: TGCAGCTCAGCTAGCTCCTACAATGAGCAGTTCTTC
CDR3aa: CSSASSYNEQFF
d_gene: -
j_gene: TRBJ2-1
abundance: -
v_gene: TRBV29-1

CDR3nt: TGTGCCAGCAGTTTCGGGGGGGCCATATATTTT
CDR3aa: CASSFGGAIYF
d_gene: -
j_gene: TRBJ1-3
abundance: many
v_gene: TRBV12-3/TRBV12-4

CDR3nt: TGTGCCAGTGACGGGGGAAAGGAGACCTACGAGCAGTACTTC
CDR3aa: CASDGGKETYEQYF
d_gene: -
j_gene: TRBJ2-7
abundance: few
v_gene: TRBV6-2/TRBV6-3

CDR3nt: TGTGCCAGCAGTTATCCCAGGTCCGCAAACATTCAGTACTTC
CDR3aa: CASSYPRSANIQYF
d_gene: -
j_gene: TRBJ2-4
abundance: many
v_gene: TRBV6-2/TRBV6-3

CDR3nt: TGTGCCAGCAGTTCGAATGAATTCCCGTACACTGAAGCTTTCTTT
CDR3aa: CASSSNEFPYTEAFF
d_gene: -
j_gene: TRBJ1-1
abundance: few
v_gene: TRBV12-3/TRBV12-4